Listed here are 26 T cell receptor beta chains from one sample, sequenced in a study of monozygotic twins with inflammatory bowel disease. No DNA is given; TCRdb re-called the 5' RACE reads and lists each CDR3 protein once. Its table records about 160,000 distinct CDR3 sequences. Sequenced sample: blood. Receptors originate from a human donor with ulcerative colitis or Crohn's disease, or a healthy co-twin of an affected twin (not recorded which).

The gene calls are TRBV20-1 and TRBJ2-7; TCRdb outputs TRBD1, but without DNA this stays unchecked. This CDR3 comprises 14 residues. CDR1 is DFQATT and CDR2 is SNEGSKA in the germline V gene (reference sequence). Here the CDR3 reads CSADGQGATYEQYF.

This chain uses TRBV5-1 with TRBJ2-1; TCRdb picks TRBD1, but there is no DNA to check that call. The CDR3 sequence is 16 residues long. Germline values: CDR1 SGHRS, CDR2 YFSETQ. The CDR3 reads CASRDRGTGTYNEQFF.

The chain joins TRBV20-1 to TRBJ2-3; TCRdb selects TRBD2, and the lack of DNA leaves this call unchecked. CDR1 is DFQATT and CDR2 is SNEGSKA in the germline V gene (reference sequence). This CDR3 has 15 residues. CDR3 loop: CSAVTGGVGTDTQYF.

The rearrangement uses TRBV28 and TRBJ2-7; absent DNA, TCRdb's TRBD2 call cannot be checked. The CDR3 totals 15 residues. The germline V gene has CDR1 MDHEN and CDR2 SYDVKM. This chain's CDR3 is CASSLASGPSYEQYF.

V is TRBV7-6 and J is TRBJ2-7; TCRdb's D gene call, TRBD1, goes unchecked for lack of DNA. The CDR3 runs 12 residues. The germline gives CDR1 SGHVS, CDR2 FNYEAQ. The CDR3 region is CASSFPGSEQYF.

The chain carries TRBV5-4 and TRBJ2-1; TCRdb's D call of TRBD2 is untestable without DNA. This CDR3 comprises 13 residues. Germline V CDR1 and CDR2: SGHNT, YYREEE (reference sequence). CDR3 region: CASSLIAGYEQFF.

J is TRBJ2-7 and V is TRBV10-3; TCRdb calls TRBD1, which cannot be checked without DNA. The CDR3 length is 13 residues. Germline CDR1 is ENHRY and CDR2 is SYGVKD. CDR3 amino acids: CAISPGTGLEQYF.

The J gene is TRBJ1-1, the V gene TRBV15; TCRdb picks TRBD1, but there is no DNA to check that call. The CDR3 is 13 amino acids. Germline values: CDR1 LNHNV, CDR2 YYDKDF (reference sequence). This chain's CDR3 is CATLGQQNTEAFF.

The chain is built from TRBV5-1 and TRBJ1-6; TCRdb designates TRBD1, a call that cannot be tested without DNA. The CDR3 loop spans 13 amino acids. The germline V gene has CDR1 SGHRS and CDR2 YFSETQ. The CDR3 sequence is CASRLQGDSPLHF.

This sequence joins TRBV20-1 and TRBJ2-5; as DNA is missing, the TRBD2 call by TCRdb cannot be tested. This CDR3 comprises 17 residues. Germline loops: CDR1 DFQATT, CDR2 SNEGSKA (reference sequence). This CDR3 reads CSARDQTSGRARLTQYF.

The chain uses TRBV5-4 and TRBJ2-3; checking the TCRdb D call of TRBD1 is not possible without DNA. The germline gives CDR1 SGHNT, CDR2 YYREEE (reference sequence). The CDR3 has 15 residues. CDR3 amino acids: CASNKGGSSTDTQYF.

The CDR3 loop reads CASSEFGRLGLGTNSPLHF. The V call is TRBV2, the J call TRBJ1-6; TCRdb's D call of TRBD1 is untestable without DNA. CDR3 size: 19 residues. Germline assignment: CDR1 SNHLY and CDR2 FYNNEI.

The V gene is TRBV6-1, the J gene TRBJ1-6. CDR1 is MNHNS and CDR2 is SASEGT in the germline V gene. This CDR3 spans 15 amino acids. CDR3 amino acids: CASSELGNYNSPLHF.

The chain employs TRBV5-1 and TRBJ2-7. From germline, CDR1 is SGHRS and CDR2 YFSETQ. The length of the CDR3 is 14 residues. CDR3 loop: CASSPDWNSYEQYF.

The chain uses TRBV4-1 and TRBJ2-7; TCRdb indicates TRBD1, and absent DNA this call remains unverified. Germline CDR1 MGHRA, CDR2 YSYEKL. The CDR3 is made up of 16 amino acids. CDR3 loop: CASSPGNRDRVYEQYF.

The chain carries TRBV20-1 and TRBJ1-6. The CDR3 runs to 14 residues. Germline V gene sequence: CDR1 DFQATT, CDR2 SNEGSKA (reference sequence). Here the CDR3 reads CSAREWVENSPLHF.

The chain joins TRBV4-3 to TRBJ1-2; TCRdb returns TRBD1, unconfirmable since there is no DNA. CDR3 size: 15 residues. Germline V CDR1 and CDR2: LGHNA, YSLEER. The CDR3 protein is CASSQDPGQYYGYTF.

The chain carries TRBV25-1 and TRBJ2-5. This CDR3 is 15 amino acids long. Germline assignment: CDR1 MGHDK and CDR2 SYGVNS. The chain's CDR3 is CASSEPTDIQETQYF.

The V and J genes are TRBV18 and TRBJ2-1; the TRBD1 assignment by TCRdb is unverifiable without DNA. Germline CDR1 is KGHSH and CDR2 is LQKENI. This CDR3 contains 15 residues. The CDR3: CASSSGTGGYNEQFF. Variable domain in full (rest from reference TRBV18 and TRBJ2-1): NAGVMQNPRHLVRRRGQEARLRCSPMKGHSHVYWYRQLPEEGLKFMVYLQKENIIDESGMPKERFSAEFPKEGPSILRIQQVVRGDSAAYFCASSSGTGGYNEQFFGPGTRLTVL.

This chain joins TRBV4-3 and TRBJ1-5. Germline CDR1 LGHNA, CDR2 YSLEER. The CDR3 has 13 residues. CDR3 region: CASSPSWGQPQHF.

This chain uses TRBV7-6 with TRBJ2-2; the D gene TCRdb calls, TRBD2, cannot be checked with no DNA. The germline gives CDR1 SGHVS, CDR2 FNYEAQ. The CDR3 length is 20 residues. The CDR3 protein is CASSLAGTSGAPINTGELFF.

V and J are TRBV5-1 and TRBJ2-3; absent DNA, TCRdb's TRBD2 call cannot be checked. Germline V gene data show CDR1 as SGHRS and CDR2 as YFSETQ. The CDR3 is 19 residues long. CDR3 residues: CASSGAWAGTRDVSDTQYF. The full variable domain, its missing parts supplied by reference TRBV5-1 and TRBJ2-3, is KAGVTQTPRYLIKTRGQQVTLSCSPISGHRSVSWYQQTPGQGLQFLFEYFSETQRNKGNFPGRFSGRQFSNSRSEMNVSTLELGDSALYLCASSGAWAGTRDVSDTQYFGPGTRLTVL.

J is TRBJ2-7 and V is TRBV5-1; the TRBD1 assignment by TCRdb is unverifiable without DNA. The CDR3 consists of 16 residues. The germline V gene has CDR1 SGHRS and CDR2 YFSETQ. The CDR3 sequence is CASSLAVDRASYEQYF.

This chain uses TRBV7-2 with TRBJ1-5. There are 14 residues in the CDR3. Germline V gene data show CDR1 as SGHTA and CDR2 as FQGNSA. CDR3 sequence reads: CASSQTPSNQPQHF.

The chain recombines TRBV7-2 with TRBJ1-1; the D call from TCRdb, TRBD1, cannot be confirmed without DNA. CDR1 is SGHTA and CDR2 is FQGNSA in the germline V gene. The CDR3 is 14 amino acids. CDR3 protein: CASSSRGRDTEAFF.

The chain is built from TRBV7-2 and TRBJ2-5; TCRdb indicates TRBD2, and absent DNA this call remains unverified. Germline CDR1 SGHTA, CDR2 FQGNSA. CDR3 length: 14 residues. CDR3 in amino acids: CASSLGGRQETQYF.